This T cell receptor (beta chain) originates from a study of T cell repertoires in cytomegalovirus infection. The wider study: Carrying CMV and the relevant HLA type showed in public TCR beta signatures.

Trimming cost V 2 bases and J 8 bases, with 14 bases left between them. The CDR3 has 14 residues. The germline V gene has CDR1 SGHRS and CDR2 YFSETQ. Using its own MiXCR run on the reads, TCRdb lists one record per CDR3 protein. The sample consists of 70,000 to 75,000 distinct CDR3 sequences, over 3.5% of them appearing once. There are many counts of this clonotype. The sequence was collected from a human donor in good health (CMV status not recorded). Some clones in this sample may be carry-over from other donors' samples. This sequence joins TRBV5-1 and TRBJ1-5; D uncertain. The sequenced sample consisted of PBMCs. CDR3 in DNA: TGCGCCAGCAGCTTAGGCCCAGGCGAAAAGCCCCAGCATTTT. Protein sequence: CASSLGPGEKPQHF.